Below, 21 T cell receptor beta chains from the same sample are listed, as sequenced in a study of blood T cell repertoires in COVID-19. TCRdb's table, derived via immunoSEQ multiplex PCR, lists solely in-frame clones and lacks some. This sample has about 260,000 clones, with over 70% found just once. Sequenced sample: peripheral blood. All receptors derive from a human donor in a cohort sampled during active COVID-19.

This clone was counted only a few times. The chain couples TRBV10-3 to TRBJ2-7; 10 nucleotides line up with TRBD1. This CDR3 is built from 16 residues. Germline CDR1 and CDR2: ENHRY and SYGVKD. The ends lost 2 bases at V and 1 base at J; junction bases unmatched: 5. In DNA form, the CDR3 reads TGTGCCATCAGTGAGCGAGACAGGGGGCCATCCTACGAGCAGTACTTC. Translation gives CAISERDRGPSYEQYF.

The CDR3 here is CASSTGSSYNEQFF. The CDR3 DNA reads as TGTGCCAGCAGCACAGGGAGCTCCTACAATGAGCAGTTCTTC. The J gene is TRBJ2-1, the V gene TRBV28, with D maybe TRBD1 (6 bases). The CDR3 runs to 14 residues. V was trimmed by 6 bases and J by 0 bases, leaving 9 bases between them. CDR1 is MDHEN, CDR2 SYDVKM, per germline.

The chain combines TRBV29-1 with TRBJ2-7; D not certain. The CDR3 runs to 13 residues. The germline V gene has CDR1 SQVTM and CDR2 ANQGSEA. V lost 3 bases, J lost 0 bases, and 9 bases lay in between. The CDR3 bases are TGCAGCGTTGAGATAGCCAGCTCCTACGAGCAGTACTTC. The encoded protein is CSVEIASSYEQYF.

V usage is TRBV6-5 and J usage is TRBJ2-5; TRBD2 aligns across 8 bases. Germline V gene lookup returns CDR1 MNHEY and CDR2 SVGAGI. The CDR3 is 14 residues long. The V and J ends lost 2 bases and 3 bases, in that order; junction bases with no gene match: 2. The CDR3 region is CASSYTSGEETQYF. In DNA, the CDR3 is TGTGCCAGCAGTTACACTAGCGGCGAAGAGACCCAGTACTTC.

The CDR3 DNA is TGTGCCACCAGTGATTCAGACTCTGGAAACACCATATATTTT. Residues: CATSDSDSGNTIYF. This sequence joins TRBV24-1 and TRBJ1-3; D is ambiguous. Trimming removed 2 bases at V and 0 bases at J, with 4 bases between. The CDR3 totals 14 residues. Germline V lookup: CDR1 KGHDR, CDR2 SFDVKD.

The rearrangement joins TRBV7-9 to TRBJ2-1; 12 bases are shared with TRBD2. This CDR3 spans 17 amino acids. V was pared by 3 bases and J by 2 bases, with 5 bases of the junction left unmatched. Germline V gene sequence: CDR1 SEHNR, CDR2 FQNEAQ (reference sequence). CDR3 DNA sequence: TGTGCCAGCAGCTTCCCTAGCGGGGGGGCGCCCTACAATGAGCAGTTCTTC. Translated, it gives CASSFPSGGAPYNEQFF.

The gene calls are TRBV19 and TRBJ2-1; 7 nucleotides agree with TRBD2. This CDR3 is built from 14 residues. The trim removed 6 bases at V and 3 bases at J, leaving 5 bases unmatched. The germline V gene encodes CDR1 LNHDA and CDR2 SQIVND (reference sequence). The CDR3 is CASRGGGSYNEQFF. The CDR3 DNA follows: TGTGCCAGTAGGGGAGGCGGGAGCTACAATGAGCAGTTCTTC.

For the CDR3, the DNA is TGCGCCAGCAGCTTGGCTAGCGGGAGTTTAAGCACAGATACGCAGTATTTT. Its protein is CASSLASGSLSTDTQYF. V is TRBV5-1 and J is TRBJ2-3, with TRBD2 identical over 10 bases. The germline gives CDR1 SGHRS, CDR2 YFSETQ. The length of the CDR3 is 17 residues. V lost 0 bases and J lost 0; bases outside the gene matches: 4.

As DNA, the CDR3 is TGTGCCAGCAGCTTAGGGAGGGGGCCCTACGAGCAGTACTTC. Protein: CASSLGRGPYEQYF. The rearrangement uses TRBV11-2 and TRBJ2-7, with D possibly matching TRBD1 (7 bases). In germline, CDR1 is SGHAT, CDR2 FQNNGV. This CDR3 has 14 amino acids. V lost 1 base and J 2 bases, leaving 9 bases between the germline ends.

The chain recombines TRBV7-2 with TRBJ2-7, with 7 bases aligning to TRBD2. Trimming removed 3 bases from V and 0 bases from J; junction bases left unmatched: 2. This CDR3 has 14 amino acids. Germline V gene lookup returns CDR1 SGHTA and CDR2 FQGNSA. Here the CDR3 reads CASSLGGVSYEQYF. Here the CDR3 DNA reads TGTGCCAGCAGCTTGGGGGGGGTCTCCTACGAGCAGTACTTC. Drawing the rest from reference TRBV7-2 and TRBJ2-7, the complete variable domain is GAGVSQSPSNKVTEKGKDVELRCDPISGHTALYWYRQSLGQGLEFLIYFQGNSAPDKSGLPSDRFSAERTGGSVSTLTIQRTQQEDSAVYLCASSLGGVSYEQYFGPGTRLTVT.

This clone was detected ten times or more. The gene calls are TRBV5-4 and TRBJ1-3, with a possible D match to TRBD1 (5 bases). The CDR3 is 17 residues long. The germline V gene encodes CDR1 SGHNT and CDR2 YYREEE (reference sequence). V lost 5 bases to trimming and J lost 0 bases, with 18 bases between them. CDR3: CASRGGGTSRSGNTIYF. Written as DNA, the CDR3 is TGTGCCAGCAGGGGGGGAGGCACCTCTCGCTCTGGAAACACCATATATTTT.

This clone qualifies as medium-sized. The chain uses TRBV28 and TRBJ1-1, with TRBD1 matching over 7 bases. Per germline, CDR1 MDHEN and CDR2 SYDVKM. The CDR3 has 19 amino acids. V lost 4 bases to trimming and J lost 1 base; unmatched junction nucleotides: 18. The CDR3 region has the DNA TGTGCCAGCAGTTCCCGGGACAGTCTGGTGGATCTGGGGAACACTGAAGCTTTCTTT. Its protein product is CASSSRDSLVDLGNTEAFF.

The V call is TRBV3-1 (or the pseudogene TRBV3-2), the J call TRBJ2-5; D might be TRBD2 (6 bases). The CDR3 totals 16 residues. Germline CDR1 reads LGHDT; CDR2 reads YNNKEL (reference sequence). V gave up 0 bases and J gave up 1 base, with 12 bases separating them. The DNA of the CDR3 is TGTGCCAGCAGCCAAGATGCGGGAAACATCCAAGAGACCCAGTACTTC. Protein: CASSQDAGNIQETQYF.

The sample holds one count of this clone. The CDR3 region is CASSQVIQMNTEAFF. CDR3 in DNA: TGCGCCAGCAGCCAAGTGATACAGATGAACACTGAAGCTTTCTTT. The V call is TRBV4-1, the J call TRBJ1-1; no clear D gene. This CDR3 region has 15 residues. With 1 base removed from V and 0 bases from J, the gap between germline ends came to 9 bases. Germline V gene lookup returns CDR1 MGHRA and CDR2 YSYEKL.

This clone was observed a handful of times. The J gene is TRBJ2-5, the V gene TRBV4-3; 13 positions agree with TRBD2. In germline, CDR1 is LGHNA, CDR2 YSLEER. With 3 bases clipped from V and 4 bases from J, the junction kept 2 bases outside the gene matches. CDR3 length equals 15 residues. The CDR3 here is CASSHRTSGGETQYF. The CDR3 DNA follows: TGCGCCAGCAGCCACCGGACTAGCGGGGGAGAGACCCAGTACTTC.

This clone was observed a few times. The rearrangement uses TRBV19 and TRBJ1-1, with 7 bases fitting TRBD1. V gave up 5 bases and J gave up 4 bases; unmatched junction bases: 4. Germline CDR1 LNHDA, CDR2 SQIVND (reference sequence). The length of the CDR3 is 13 residues. For the CDR3, the DNA is TGTGCCAGTAGTGAAGCAGGGGGCACTGAAGCTTTCTTT. It yields the protein CASSEAGGTEAFF.

The V gene is TRBV7-8, the J gene TRBJ1-2, with TRBD1 matching over 8 bases. The CDR3 contains 14 residues. The J segment lost 3 bases and the V segment lost 3 bases, leaving 3 bases of the junction unmatched. Germline CDR1 reads SGHVS; CDR2 reads FQNEAQ. The DNA of the CDR3 is TGTGCCAGCAGCTTCACGGACAGGGACTATGGCTACACCTTC. As protein: CASSFTDRDYGYTF.

This clone showed up just once. The chain couples TRBV4-3 to TRBJ1-1; possible D gene TRBD1, 6 bases. CDR1 and CDR2 from the germline V gene are LGHNA and YSLEER. The length of the CDR3 is 15 residues. Trimming left V 0 bases short and J 0 bases short, with 8 bases between. The CDR3 here is CASSQDQGLNTEAFF. The CDR3 coding sequence is TGCGCCAGCAGCCAAGATCAGGGGTTGAACACTGAAGCTTTCTTT.

J is TRBJ2-2 and V is TRBV3-1 (or the pseudogene TRBV3-2); 9 nucleotides align to TRBD2. CDR1 and CDR2 (germline): LGHDT, YNNKEL (reference sequence). J lost 4 bases, V lost 3 bases, and 12 bases had no gene match. The CDR3 runs 18 residues. The CDR3 region has the DNA TGTGCCAGCAGCCAGACGTTTAGCGGGAGAGGTTCCACCGGGGAGCTGTTTTTT. Encoded protein: CASSQTFSGRGSTGELFF.

This clone was counted only a few times. The chain uses TRBV24-1 and TRBJ2-1, with D maybe TRBD2 (6 bases). Germline V lookup: CDR1 KGHDR, CDR2 SFDVKD. Trimming pared 2 bases from V and 14 bases from J, leaving 21 bases between. CDR3 size: 15 residues. The chain's CDR3 is CATSDSRGRRKEEFF. The CDR3 DNA reads as TGTGCCACCAGTGATTCACGAGGGAGGCGGAAAGAGGAGTTCTTC.

J is TRBJ2-7 and V is TRBV5-1; D is possibly TRBD2 (6 bases). CDR3 size: 16 residues. Germline CDR1 is SGHRS and CDR2 is YFSETQ. V was cut by 7 bases and J by 7 bases, with 27 bases left in between. CDR3 sequence (DNA): TGCGCCAGCCGAGGAGGGGCTAGCGTTACCTCGGGGGAGCAGTACTTC. The encoded protein is CASRGGASVTSGEQYF.